This TCR beta chain was obtained from a study of shared T cell receptors in the human thymus. Sequencing used immunoSEQ multiplex PCR; TCRdb keeps in-frame clones, though not all of them. The table records around 65,000 clones, over 90% of them present only once. The CDR3 has 14 residues. Deletions cut 6 bases from V and 2 bases from J, with 13 bases between. Germline V gene sequence: CDR1 MDHEN, CDR2 SYDVKM. The chain uses TRBV28 and TRBJ1-2, with a tentative D call TRBD1 (5 bases). The sequence was obtained from a human donor. Sequenced material: thymocytes. CDR3 DNA: TGTGCCAGCAGCCCGCCGGGACCCAACTATGGCTACACCTTC. This encodes CASSPPGPNYGYTF.